The rows below give T cell receptor beta chains drawn from one sample of a study of T cell clones after liver transplantation. The repertoire was sequenced with immunoSEQ multiplex PCR; TCRdb's copy has only in-frame clones and lacks some. The data contain more than 70,000 clones, less than 90% of them singletons. The sample in question was CD4+ T cells from blood, obtained at the 22-month timepoint. The source is a human patient who received a liver transplant. Some T cells may be the graft donor's. Each CDR3 is given without its conserved first and last residue. Fields, in order: J gene, V gene, clone size, CDR3 protein. A clone size is listed for some rows: how often the clone was seen (once, few, many), or a class if it is expanded.

TRBJ2-5 | TRBV14 | once | ATRARDRGVFGETQY
TRBJ2-7 | TRBV6-5 | NA | ASSWTSGPYEQY
TRBJ1-1 | TRBV18 | NA | ASSPPAHVMNTEAF
TRBJ2-4 | TRBV28 | NA | ASSFSGLGAKNIQY
TRBJ1-1 | TRBV9 | NA | ASSSTMDRNTEAF
TRBJ2-1 | TRBV7-2 | NA | ASSFRDRVF
TRBJ2-4 | TRBV7-2 | NA | ASSSPVGGSLKIKNIQY
TRBJ2-2 | TRBV7-9 | NA | ASSLSFGSNTGELF
TRBJ2-5 | TRBV30 | NA | AWRSPLFAGVRETQY
TRBJ2-5 | TRBV28 | NA | ASSFIGPSRGHETQY
TRBJ1-2 | TRBV5-4 | once | ASSPQGGGNYGYT
TRBJ1-2 | TRBV18 | NA | ASSPRPQGVASNYGYT
TRBJ2-7 | TRBV6-6 | NA | ASRRTAALYEQY
TRBJ2-7 | TRBV19 | NA | ASSTTGASGEQY
TRBJ2-5 | TRBV2 | NA | ASSRITGGEETQY
TRBJ2-3 | TRBV6-1 | NA | ASSRGTPTDTQY
TRBJ2-3 | TRBV29-1 | NA | SVEPTSGSTDTQY
TRBJ2-5 | TRBV19 | few | ASRGDLSETQY
TRBJ2-2 | TRBV27 | NA | ASSQHTPGTSGSDGELF
TRBJ1-1 | TRBV6-1 | NA | ASSEAWDRRGSEAF
TRBJ2-3 | TRBV5-4 | NA | ASSFRLAADTQY
TRBJ2-7 | TRBV29-1 | NA | SVIAGSYEQY
TRBJ2-3 | TRBV19 | NA | ASRREPNTQY
TRBJ1-2 | TRBV6-5 | once | ASSYGQGVGYT
TRBJ1-2 | TRBV7-2 | few | ASTSGGIAYGYT
TRBJ2-7 | TRBV7-2 | NA | ASSSGTGGTAPWEQY
TRBJ1-4 | TRBV4-2 | NA | ASSQDTGTNEKLF